This T cell receptor beta chain derives from a study of OX40 agonist ivuxolimab in advanced cancers. Study-level results: At 0.1 to 3.0 mg/kg and by week 6, CD4+ and CD8+ T cells in the blood had expanded clonally.

TCRdb's table, derived via immunoSEQ multiplex PCR, lists solely in-frame clones and lacks some. Of about 55,000 clones in the sample, 82% were seen once. CDR3 length: 14 amino acids. Trimming stripped 4 bases from V and 5 bases from J, with 14 bases between. Germline CDR1 reads SNHLY; CDR2 reads FYNNEI. A note on this clone: No antigen is known for it.

The sequence was collected from an adult with an advanced solid tumor such as melanoma, head and neck, liver or kidney cancer. The sample was CD4+ or CD8+ T cells sorted from blood, taken in a trial of the OX40 agonist ivuxolimab. V usage is TRBV2 and J usage is TRBJ2-5; a weak D match, TRBD1 (7 bases). The DNA for the CDR3 is TGTGCCAGCAGTGGGGCAGGGGGAGGCGAGACCCAGTACTTC. Protein sequence: CASSGAGGGETQYF.